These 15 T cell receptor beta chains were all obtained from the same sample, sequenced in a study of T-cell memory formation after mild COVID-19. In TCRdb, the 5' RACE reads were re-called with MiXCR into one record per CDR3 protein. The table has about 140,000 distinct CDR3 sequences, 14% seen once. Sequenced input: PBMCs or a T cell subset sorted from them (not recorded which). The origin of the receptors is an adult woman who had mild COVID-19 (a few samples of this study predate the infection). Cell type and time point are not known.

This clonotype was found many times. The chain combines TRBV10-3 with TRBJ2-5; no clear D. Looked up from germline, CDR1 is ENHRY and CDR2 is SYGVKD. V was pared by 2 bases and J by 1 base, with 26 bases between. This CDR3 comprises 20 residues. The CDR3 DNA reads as TGTGCCATCAGTGAGGGCGCGACTGCGCCGGTCGGGTCCCCCCAAGAGACCCAGTACTTC. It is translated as CAISEGATAPVGSPQETQYF.

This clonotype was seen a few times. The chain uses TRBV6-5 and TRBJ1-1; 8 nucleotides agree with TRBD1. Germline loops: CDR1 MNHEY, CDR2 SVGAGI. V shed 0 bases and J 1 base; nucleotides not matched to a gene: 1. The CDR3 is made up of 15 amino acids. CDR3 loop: CASSYSGTGNTEAFF. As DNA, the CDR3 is TGTGCCAGCAGTTACTCCGGGACAGGGAACACTGAAGCTTTCTTT.

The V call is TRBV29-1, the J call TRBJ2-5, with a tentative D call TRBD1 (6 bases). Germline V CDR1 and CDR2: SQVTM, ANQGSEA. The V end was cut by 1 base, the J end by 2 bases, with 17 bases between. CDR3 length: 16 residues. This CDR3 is CSVEATGFLSQETQYF. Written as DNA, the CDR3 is TGCAGCGTTGAAGCAACAGGGTTCCTGAGTCAAGAGACCCAGTACTTC. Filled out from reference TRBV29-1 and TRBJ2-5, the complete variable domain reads SAVISQKPSRDICQRGTSLTIQCQVDSQVTMMFWYRQQPGQSLTLIATANQGSEATYESGFVIDKFPISRPNLTFSTLTVSNMSPEDSSIYLCSVEATGFLSQETQYFGPGTRLLVL.

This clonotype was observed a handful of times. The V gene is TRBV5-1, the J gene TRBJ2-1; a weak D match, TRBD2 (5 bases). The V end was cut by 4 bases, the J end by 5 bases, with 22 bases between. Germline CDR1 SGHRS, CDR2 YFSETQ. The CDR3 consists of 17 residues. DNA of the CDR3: TGCGCCAGCAGCCCTTGGCTAAGTGGGCAGGAGGACAATGAGCAGTTCTTC. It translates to CASSPWLSGQEDNEQFF.

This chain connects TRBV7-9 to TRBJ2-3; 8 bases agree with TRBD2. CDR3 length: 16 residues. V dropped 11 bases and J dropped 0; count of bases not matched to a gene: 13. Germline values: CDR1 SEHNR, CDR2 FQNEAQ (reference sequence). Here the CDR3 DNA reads TGTGCCGAGAAGCTAGCGGGTGCTACTAGCACAGATACGCAGTATTTT. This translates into CAEKLAGATSTDTQYF.

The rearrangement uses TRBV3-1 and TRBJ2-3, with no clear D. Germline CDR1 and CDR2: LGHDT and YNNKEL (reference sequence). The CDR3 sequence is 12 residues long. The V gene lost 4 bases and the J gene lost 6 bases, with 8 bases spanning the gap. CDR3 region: CASSPNKDTQYF. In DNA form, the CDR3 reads TGTGCCAGCAGCCCTAACAAGGATACGCAGTATTTT.

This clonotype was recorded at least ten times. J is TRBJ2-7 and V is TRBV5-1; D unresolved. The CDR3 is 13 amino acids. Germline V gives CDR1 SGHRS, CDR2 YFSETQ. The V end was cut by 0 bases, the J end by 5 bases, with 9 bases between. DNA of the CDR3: TGCGCCAGCAGCTTGGTTGGAGAGAACGAGCAGTACTTC. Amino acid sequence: CASSLVGENEQYF.

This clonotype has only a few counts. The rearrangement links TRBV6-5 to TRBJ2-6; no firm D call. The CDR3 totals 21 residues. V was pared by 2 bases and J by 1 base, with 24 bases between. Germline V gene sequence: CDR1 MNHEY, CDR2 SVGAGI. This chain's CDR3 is CASSYGEVGKATSSGANVLTF. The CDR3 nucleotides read TGTGCCAGCAGTTACGGAGAGGTGGGGAAGGCCACCTCTTCTGGGGCCAACGTCCTGACTTTC.

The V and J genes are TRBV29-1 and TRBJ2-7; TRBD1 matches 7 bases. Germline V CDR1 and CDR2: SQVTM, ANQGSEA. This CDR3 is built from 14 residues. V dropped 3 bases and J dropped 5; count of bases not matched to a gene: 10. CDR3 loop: CSVEARNRGHEQYF. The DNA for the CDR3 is TGCAGCGTTGAGGCCCGTAACAGGGGACACGAGCAGTACTTC.

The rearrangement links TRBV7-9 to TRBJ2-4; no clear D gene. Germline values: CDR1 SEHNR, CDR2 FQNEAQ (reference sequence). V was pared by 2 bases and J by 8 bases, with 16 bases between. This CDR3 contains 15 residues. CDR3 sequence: CASSLSFTLVDIQYF. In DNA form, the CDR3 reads TGTGCCAGCAGCTTATCGTTCACACTGGTGGACATTCAGTACTTC.

CDR3: CSARGDTYNEQFF. In DNA form, the CDR3 reads TGCAGTGCTAGAGGGGACACCTACAATGAGCAGTTCTTC. This rearrangement joins TRBV20-1 to TRBJ2-1; weak D call: TRBD1 (6 bases). CDR1 and CDR2 (germline): DFQATT, SNEGSKA (reference sequence). The V gene lost 1 base and the J gene lost 2 bases, with 6 bases spanning the gap. The CDR3 spans 13 residues.

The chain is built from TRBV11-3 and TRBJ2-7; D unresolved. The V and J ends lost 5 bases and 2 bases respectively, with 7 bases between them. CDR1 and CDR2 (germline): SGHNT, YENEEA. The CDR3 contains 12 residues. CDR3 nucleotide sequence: TGTGCCAGCAGCACTAAGACCTACGAGCAGTACTTC. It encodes CASSTKTYEQYF.

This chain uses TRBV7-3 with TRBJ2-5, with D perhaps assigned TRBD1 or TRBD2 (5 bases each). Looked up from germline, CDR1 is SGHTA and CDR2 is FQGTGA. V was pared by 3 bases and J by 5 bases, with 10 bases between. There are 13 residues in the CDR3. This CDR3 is CASSFGAIETQYF. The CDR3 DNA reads TGTGCCAGCAGCTTCGGGGCCATCGAGACCCAGTACTTC.

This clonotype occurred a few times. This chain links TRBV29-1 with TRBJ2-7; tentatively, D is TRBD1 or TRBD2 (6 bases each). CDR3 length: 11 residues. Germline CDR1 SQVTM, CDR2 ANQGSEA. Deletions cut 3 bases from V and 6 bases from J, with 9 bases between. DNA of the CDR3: TGCAGCGTTGACGAGGGGGGCGAGCAGTACTTC. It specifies CSVDEGGEQYF.

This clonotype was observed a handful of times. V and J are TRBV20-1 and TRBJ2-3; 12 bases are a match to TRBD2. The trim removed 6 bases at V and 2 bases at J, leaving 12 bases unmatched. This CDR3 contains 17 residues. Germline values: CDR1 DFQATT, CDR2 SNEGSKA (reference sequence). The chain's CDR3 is CSAIGLAGGKNTDTQYF. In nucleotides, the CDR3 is TGCAGTGCCATAGGCCTAGCGGGAGGGAAAAACACAGATACGCAGTATTTT.